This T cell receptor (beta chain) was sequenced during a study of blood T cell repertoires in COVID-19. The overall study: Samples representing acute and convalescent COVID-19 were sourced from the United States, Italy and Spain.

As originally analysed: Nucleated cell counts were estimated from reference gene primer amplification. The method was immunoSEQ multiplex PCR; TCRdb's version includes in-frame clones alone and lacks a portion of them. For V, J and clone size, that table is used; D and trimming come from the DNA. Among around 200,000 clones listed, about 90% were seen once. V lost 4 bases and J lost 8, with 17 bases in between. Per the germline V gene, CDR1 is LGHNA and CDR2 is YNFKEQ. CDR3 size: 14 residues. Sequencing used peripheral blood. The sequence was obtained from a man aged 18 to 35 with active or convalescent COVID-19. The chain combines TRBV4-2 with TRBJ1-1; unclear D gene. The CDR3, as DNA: TGTGCCAGCAGCCGGATAGAAACGACAAGAGAAGCTTTCTTT. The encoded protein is CASSRIETTREAFF.